Below are 22 T cell receptor beta chains sequenced from a single sample in a study of identifying expanded T cells in peripheral blood. Data came from immunoSEQ multiplex PCR; TCRdb stores just in-frame clones and leaves some out. The profile shows around 100,000 clones, 70% to 90% of them singletons. Material for sequencing was blood. The source is a person between 18 and 75 years old in good health.

The chain couples TRBV11-2 to TRBJ1-5; D gene uncertain. Germline V gene sequence: CDR1 SGHAT, CDR2 FQNNGV. The CDR3 contains 13 residues. Trimming stripped 2 bases from V and 7 bases from J, with 9 bases between. The CDR3 DNA is TGTGCCAGCAGCTTAAATGGAGGACAGCCCCAGCATTTT. Amino acids: CASSLNGGQPQHF. The full variable domain, with the rest looked up from reference TRBV11-2 and TRBJ1-5, is EAGVAQSPRYKIIEKRQSVAFWCNPISGHATLYWYQQILGQGPKLLIQFQNNGVVDDSQLPKDRFSAERLKGVDSTLKIQPAKLEDSAVYLCASSLNGGQPQHFGDGTRLSIL.

This chain connects TRBV4-1 to TRBJ2-5, with D hard to call. V lost 0 bases and J 4 bases, leaving 12 bases between the germline ends. The V gene's germline CDR1 is MGHRA and CDR2 YSYEKL. The CDR3 is made up of 15 amino acids. CDR3 in amino acids: CASSQEIAVTETQYF. The CDR3 region has the DNA TGCGCCAGCAGCCAAGAGATTGCGGTAACAGAGACCCAGTACTTC.

The J gene is TRBJ1-4, the V gene TRBV18; TRBD1 aligns across 11 bases. The CDR3 is made up of 17 amino acids. The junction had 3 bases not matched to a gene; V was cut back by 3 bases and J by 0 bases. Germline CDR1 is KGHSH and CDR2 is LQKENI. Written as DNA, the CDR3 is TGTGCCAGCTCACCGGGGGGACAGGGGGCAACTAATGAAAAACTGTTTTTT. It codes for CASSPGGQGATNEKLFF.

V usage is TRBV4-1 and J usage is TRBJ2-3; TRBD2 matches 11 bases. Germline CDR1 MGHRA, CDR2 YSYEKL. V was clipped by 3 bases and J by 3 bases; unmatched bases: 2. The CDR3 contains 15 residues. The CDR3 bases are TGCGCCAGCAGCCACCCTAGCGGGGGGACAGATACGCAGTATTTT. Translation gives CASSHPSGGTDTQYF.

The chain has TRBV7-9 and TRBJ2-3, with D unresolved. Deletions cut 3 bases from V and 5 bases from J, with 3 bases between. This CDR3 is built from 11 residues. From germline, CDR1 is SEHNR and CDR2 FQNEAQ (reference sequence). The CDR3 coding sequence is TGTGCCAGCAGCTTGATAGATACGCAGTATTTT. Translating gives CASSLIDTQYF.

The chain employs TRBV28 and TRBJ1-1; 7 bases fit TRBD1. Unmatched junction bases numbered 11, after V lost 4 bases and J lost 6 bases. Germline values: CDR1 MDHEN, CDR2 SYDVKM. This CDR3 has 15 amino acids. The CDR3 DNA reads as TGTGCCAGCAGTTCGGGGGCTACAGGGGCATCTGAAGCTTTCTTT. Protein product: CASSSGATGASEAFF.

The V and J genes are TRBV7-9 and TRBJ1-1, with a weak D call TRBD1 (5 bases). V lost 3 bases to trimming and J lost 0 bases, with 8 bases between them. Per the germline V gene, CDR1 is SEHNR and CDR2 is FQNEAQ (reference sequence). CDR3 length equals 14 residues. The CDR3 spells CASSFGGMNTEAFF. The CDR3 coding sequence is TGTGCCAGCAGCTTCGGGGGGATGAACACTGAAGCTTTCTTT. The full variable domain, its missing parts supplied by reference TRBV7-9 and TRBJ1-1, is DTGVSQNPRHKITKRGQNVTFRCDPISEHNRLYWYRQTLGQGPEFLTYFQNEAQLEKSRLLSDRFSAERPKGSFSTLEIQRTEQGDSAMYLCASSFGGMNTEAFFGQGTRLTVV.

This chain joins TRBV7-8 and TRBJ2-5, with D possibly matching TRBD2 (5 bases). This CDR3 has 16 residues. V was shortened by 5 bases and J by 1 base, with 17 bases between the two germline ends. The V gene's germline CDR1 is SGHVS and CDR2 FQNEAQ. The CDR3 DNA reads as TGTGCCAGCAGCGCCACGAGAGGACTTTTCCAAGAGACCCAGTACTTC. Amino acids: CASSATRGLFQETQYF.

CDR3 sequence (DNA): TGTGCCACACAGGGGGCGGGGGAAAAACTGTTTTTT. This gives the protein CATQGAGEKLFF. The gene calls are TRBV2 and TRBJ1-4; 9 nucleotides agree with TRBD1. Losses at the gene ends were 10 bases for V and 8 bases for J; bases not matched to a gene: 5. The germline V gene has CDR1 SNHLY and CDR2 FYNNEI. CDR3 length: 12 amino acids.

V gene TRBV18 combines with J gene TRBJ2-7; D is ambiguous. The CDR3 length is 13 residues. CDR1 is KGHSH, CDR2 LQKENI, per germline. V was clipped by 3 bases and J by 2 bases, with 8 bases between them. The CDR3 spells CASSPIGTYEQYF. The CDR3 nucleotides read TGTGCCAGCTCACCCATAGGTACCTACGAGCAGTACTTC.

Only a few counts were recorded for this clone. The chain uses TRBV28 and TRBJ1-3, with a weak D call TRBD1 (5 bases). The CDR3 spans 13 residues. Germline V lookup: CDR1 MDHEN, CDR2 SYDVKM. Deletions cut 6 bases from V and 4 bases from J, with 10 bases between. CDR3 nucleotides: TGTGCCAGCAGCGAGGGACCGGGAAACACCATATATTTT. It translates to CASSEGPGNTIYF.

This chain connects TRBV9 to TRBJ2-3; 10 nucleotides agree with TRBD1. V gave up 6 bases and J gave up 3 bases; unmatched junction bases: 7. The CDR3 is 15 residues long. CDR1 and CDR2 from the germline V gene are SGDLS and YYNGEE. CDR3 bases: TGTGCCAGCACCGCGGACAGGGGGACAACAGATACGCAGTATTTT. It yields the protein CASTADRGTTDTQYF. The full variable domain, in which reference TRBV9 and TRBJ2-3 provide the parts outside the CDR3, is DSGVTQTPKHLITATGQRVTLRCSPRSGDLSVYWYQQSLDQGLQFLIQYYNGEERAKGNILERFSAQQFPDLHSELNLSSLELGDSALYFCASTADRGTTDTQYFGPGTRLTVL.

The V call is TRBV4-3, the J call TRBJ2-6, with D possibly TRBD2 on 7 matching bases. V lost 0 bases to trimming and J lost 6 bases, with 15 bases between them. This CDR3 contains 17 residues. Germline CDR1 and CDR2: LGHNA and YSLEER. The CDR3 sequence: CASSQDIRGAPANVLTF. CDR3 nucleotides: TGCGCCAGCAGCCAAGATATTCGGGGGGCGCCGGCCAACGTCCTGACTTTC.

The chain links TRBV10-1 to TRBJ2-7; TRBD1 agrees at 7 bases. The V and J ends lost 0 bases and 5 bases, in that order; junction bases with no gene match: 4. CDR1 and CDR2 from the germline V gene are WNHNN and SYGVQD (reference sequence). This CDR3 comprises 14 residues. In DNA form, the CDR3 reads TGCGCCAGCAGTGAGTCACAGGGGACCCACGAGCAGTACTTC. Amino acid sequence: CASSESQGTHEQYF.

This chain uses TRBV9 with TRBJ1-2, with D possibly TRBD1 on 5 matching bases. V was clipped by 3 bases and J by 3 bases, with 18 bases between them. This CDR3 is built from 16 residues. Germline CDR1 is SGDLS and CDR2 is YYNGEE. Written as DNA, the CDR3 is TGTGCCAGCAGCGGCGGTTGGGACCCAGGGTACTATGGCTACACCTTC. Amino acids: CASSGGWDPGYYGYTF.

The chain couples TRBV27 to TRBJ2-7; 10 bases align to TRBD1. From germline, CDR1 is MNHEY and CDR2 SMNVEV (reference sequence). Trimming took 4 bases from V and 3 from J; bases not matched to a gene: 6. The CDR3 extends over 15 amino acids. This CDR3 is CASSSPDRGGYEQYF. The CDR3 nucleotides read TGTGCCAGCAGTTCTCCGGACAGGGGGGGCTACGAGCAGTACTTC.

Only one count was recorded for this clone. This chain connects TRBV27 to TRBJ2-7, with unresolved D. CDR1 and CDR2 (germline): MNHEY, SMNVEV (reference sequence). V was cut by 6 bases and J by 4 bases, with 16 bases left in between. The CDR3 runs to 14 residues. DNA of the CDR3: TGTGCCAGCAGCCCTAGACTCCGCAGTTACGAGCAGTACTTC. Encoded protein: CASSPRLRSYEQYF.

The chain joins TRBV11-2 to TRBJ2-3; no definite D call. The CDR3 spans 15 residues. Germline CDR1 reads SGHAT; CDR2 reads FQNNGV. Trimming removed 1 base from V and 9 bases from J, with 17 bases in between. As DNA, the CDR3 is TGTGCCAGCAGCTTAGTGGCCCTCCGGCAGCAAACGCAGTATTTT. This gives the protein CASSLVALRQQTQYF. The whole variable domain, filled in from reference TRBV11-2 and TRBJ2-3, reads EAGVAQSPRYKIIEKRQSVAFWCNPISGHATLYWYQQILGQGPKLLIQFQNNGVVDDSQLPKDRFSAERLKGVDSTLKIQPAKLEDSAVYLCASSLVALRQQTQYFGPGTRLTVL.

V usage is TRBV4-3 and J usage is TRBJ2-7, with D hard to call. Germline V gene lookup returns CDR1 LGHNA and CDR2 YSLEER. There are 15 residues in the CDR3. The V end was cut by 1 base, the J end by 1 base, with 11 bases between. CDR3 amino acids: CASSQANQISYEQYF. The CDR3 DNA follows: TGCGCCAGCAGCCAAGCAAATCAGATTTCCTACGAGCAGTACTTC.

V gene TRBV5-5 combines with J gene TRBJ2-7; D ambiguous. Per germline, CDR1 SGHKS and CDR2 YYEKEE (reference sequence). V was cut by 0 bases and J by 1 base, with 11 bases left in between. The CDR3 sequence is 15 residues long. CDR3 coding DNA: TGTGCCAGCAGCTTGGGTGCGACCCTTTCCTACGAGCAGTACTTC. The encoded protein is CASSLGATLSYEQYF. Using reference TRBV5-5 and TRBJ2-7 for the parts outside the CDR3, the full variable domain is DAGVTQSPTHLIKTRGQQVTLRCSPISGHKSVSWYQQVLGQGPQFIFQYYEKEERGRGNFPDRFSARQFPNYSSELNVNALLLGDSALYLCASSLGATLSYEQYFGPGTRLTVT.

V is TRBV19 and J is TRBJ2-4, with D uncertain. Trimming cost V 1 base and J 0 bases, with 7 bases left between them. The CDR3 covers 15 residues. Germline CDR1 and CDR2: LNHDA and SQIVND (reference sequence). The chain's CDR3 is CASSIAAIAKNIQYF. The CDR3 DNA is TGTGCCAGTAGTATAGCAGCGATAGCCAAAAACATTCAGTACTTC. Full variable domain (missing parts from reference TRBV19 and TRBJ2-4): DGGITQSPKYLFRKEGQNVTLSCEQNLNHDAMYWYRQDPGQGLRLIYYSQIVNDFQKGDIAEGYSVSREKKESFPLTVTSAQKNPTAFYLCASSIAAIAKNIQYFGAGTRLSVL.

This chain joins TRBV7-9 and TRBJ1-1; maybe TRBD1 (5 bases). The length of the CDR3 is 14 residues. V lost 11 bases and J 0 bases, leaving 16 bases between the germline ends. The germline V gene encodes CDR1 SEHNR and CDR2 FQNEAQ (reference sequence). CDR3 sequence: CAGTSGPVNTEAFF. For the CDR3, the DNA is TGTGCCGGGACTTCGGGGCCCGTGAACACTGAAGCTTTCTTT. The whole variable domain, filled in from reference TRBV7-9 and TRBJ1-1, reads DTGVSQNPRHKITKRGQNVTFRCDPISEHNRLYWYRQTLGQGPEFLTYFQNEAQLEKSRLLSDRFSAERPKGSFSTLEIQRTEQGDSAMYLCAGTSGPVNTEAFFGQGTRLTVV.